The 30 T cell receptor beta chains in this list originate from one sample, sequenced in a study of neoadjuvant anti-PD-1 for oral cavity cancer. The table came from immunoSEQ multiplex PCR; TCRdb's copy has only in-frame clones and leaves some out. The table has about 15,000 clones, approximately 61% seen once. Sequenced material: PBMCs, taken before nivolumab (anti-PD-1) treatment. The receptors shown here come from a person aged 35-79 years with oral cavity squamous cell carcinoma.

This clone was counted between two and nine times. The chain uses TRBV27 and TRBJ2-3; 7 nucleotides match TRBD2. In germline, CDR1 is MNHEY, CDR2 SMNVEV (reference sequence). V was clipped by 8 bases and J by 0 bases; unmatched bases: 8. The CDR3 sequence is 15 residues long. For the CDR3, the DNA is TGTGCCAGCCCAAGGGAGGGGATTAGCACAGATACGCAGTATTTT. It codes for CASPREGISTDTQYF.

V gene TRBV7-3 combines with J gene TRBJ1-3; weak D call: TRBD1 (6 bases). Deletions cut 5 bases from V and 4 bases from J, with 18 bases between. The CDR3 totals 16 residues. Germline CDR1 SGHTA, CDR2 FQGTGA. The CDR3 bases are TGTGCCAGCAGCCCCGCCGCACAGGGTGGCGGAAACACCATATATTTT. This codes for CASSPAAQGGGNTIYF.

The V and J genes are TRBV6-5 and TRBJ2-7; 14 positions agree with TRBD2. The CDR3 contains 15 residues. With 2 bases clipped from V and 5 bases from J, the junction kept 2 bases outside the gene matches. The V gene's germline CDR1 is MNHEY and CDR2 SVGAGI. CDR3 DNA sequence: TGTGCCAGCAGTTACAAGGGACTAGCGGGAGACGAGCAGTACTTC. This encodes CASSYKGLAGDEQYF.

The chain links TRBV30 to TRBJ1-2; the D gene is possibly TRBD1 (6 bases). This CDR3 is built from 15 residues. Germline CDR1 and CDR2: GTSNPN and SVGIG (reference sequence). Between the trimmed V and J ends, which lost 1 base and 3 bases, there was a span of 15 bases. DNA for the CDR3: TGTGCCTGGAGTGATCTTCACGGGGGGCACTATGGCTACACCTTC. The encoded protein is CAWSDLHGGHYGYTF.

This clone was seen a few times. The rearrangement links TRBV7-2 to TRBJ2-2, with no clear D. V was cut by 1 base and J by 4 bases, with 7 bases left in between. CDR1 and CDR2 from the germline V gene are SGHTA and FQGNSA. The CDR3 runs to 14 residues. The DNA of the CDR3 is TGTGCCAGCAGCTTAGGAGTTCGCACCGGGGAGCTGTTTTTT. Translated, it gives CASSLGVRTGELFF.

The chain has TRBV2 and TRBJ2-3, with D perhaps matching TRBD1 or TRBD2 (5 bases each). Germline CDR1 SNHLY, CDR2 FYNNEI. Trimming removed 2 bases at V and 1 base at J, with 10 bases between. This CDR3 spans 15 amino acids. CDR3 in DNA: TGTGCCAGCAGTGAATTTTTGGGGGGCACAGATACGCAGTATTTT. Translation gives CASSEFLGGTDTQYF. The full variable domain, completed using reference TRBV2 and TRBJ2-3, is EPEVTQTPSHQVTQMGQEVILRCVPISNHLYFYWYRQILGQKVEFLVSFYNNEISEKSEIFDDQFSVERPDGSNFTLKIRSTKLEDSAMYFCASSEFLGGTDTQYFGPGTRLTVL.

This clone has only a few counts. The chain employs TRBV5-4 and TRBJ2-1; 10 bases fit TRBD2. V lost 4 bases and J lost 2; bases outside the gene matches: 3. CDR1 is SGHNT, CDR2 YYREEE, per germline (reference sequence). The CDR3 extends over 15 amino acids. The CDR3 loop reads CASSPGLAAYNEQFF. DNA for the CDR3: TGTGCCAGCAGCCCCGGACTAGCGGCCTACAATGAGCAGTTCTTC.

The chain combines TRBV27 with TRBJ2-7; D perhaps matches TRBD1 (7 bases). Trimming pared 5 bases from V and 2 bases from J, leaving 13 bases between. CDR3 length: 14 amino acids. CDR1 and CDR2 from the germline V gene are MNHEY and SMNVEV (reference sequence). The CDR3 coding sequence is TGTGCCAGCAGTCGGCGGGACAGCACCTACGAGCAGTACTTC. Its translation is CASSRRDSTYEQYF.

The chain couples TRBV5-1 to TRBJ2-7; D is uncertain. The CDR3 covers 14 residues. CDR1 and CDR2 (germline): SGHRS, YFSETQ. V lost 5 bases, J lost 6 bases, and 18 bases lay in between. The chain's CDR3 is CASSYRQQEGEQYF. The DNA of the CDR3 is TGCGCCAGCAGTTATCGACAACAAGAAGGCGAGCAGTACTTC.

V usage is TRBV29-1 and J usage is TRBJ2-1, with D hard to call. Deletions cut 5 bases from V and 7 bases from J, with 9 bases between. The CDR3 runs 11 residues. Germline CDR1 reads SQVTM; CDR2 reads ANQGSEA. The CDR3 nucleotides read TGCAGCGTTAAGACTGGAAATGAGCAGTTCTTC. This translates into CSVKTGNEQFF.

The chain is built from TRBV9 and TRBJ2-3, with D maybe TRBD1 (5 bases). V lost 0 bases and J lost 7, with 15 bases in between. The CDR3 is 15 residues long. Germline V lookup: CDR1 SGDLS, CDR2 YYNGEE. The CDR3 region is CASSVGLGASNTQYF. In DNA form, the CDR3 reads TGTGCCAGCAGCGTAGGGCTAGGGGCCTCGAATACGCAGTATTTT.

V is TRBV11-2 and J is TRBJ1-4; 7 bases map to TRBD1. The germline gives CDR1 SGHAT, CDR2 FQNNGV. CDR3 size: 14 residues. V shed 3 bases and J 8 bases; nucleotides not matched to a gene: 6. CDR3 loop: CASSFGQAPEKLFF. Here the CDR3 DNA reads TGTGCCAGCAGCTTCGGACAGGCCCCCGAAAAACTGTTTTTT.

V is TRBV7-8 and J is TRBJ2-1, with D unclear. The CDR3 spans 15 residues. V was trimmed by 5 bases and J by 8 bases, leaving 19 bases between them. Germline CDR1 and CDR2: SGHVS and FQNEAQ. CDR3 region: CASSLGMSTTYEQFF. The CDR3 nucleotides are TGTGCCAGCAGCCTGGGTATGAGTACTACCTATGAGCAGTTCTTC. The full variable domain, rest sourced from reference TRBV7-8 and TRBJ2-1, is GAGVSQSPRYKVAKRGQDVALRCDPISGHVSLFWYQQALGQGPEFLTYFQNEAQLDKSGLPSDRFFAERPEGSVSTLKIQRTQQEDSAVYLCASSLGMSTTYEQFFGPGTRLTVL.

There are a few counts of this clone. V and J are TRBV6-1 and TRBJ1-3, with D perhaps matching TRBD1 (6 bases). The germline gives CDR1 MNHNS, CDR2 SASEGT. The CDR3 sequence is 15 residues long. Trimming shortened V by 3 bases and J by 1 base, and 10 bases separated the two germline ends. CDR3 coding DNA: TGTGCCAGCAGTGATTCAACAGGGTCTGGAAACACCATATATTTT. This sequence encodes CASSDSTGSGNTIYF.

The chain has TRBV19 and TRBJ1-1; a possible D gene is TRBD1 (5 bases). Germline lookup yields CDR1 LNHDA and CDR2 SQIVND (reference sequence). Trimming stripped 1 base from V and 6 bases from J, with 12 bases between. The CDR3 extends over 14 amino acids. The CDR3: CASSIVGVGAEAFF. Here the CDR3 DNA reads TGTGCCAGTAGTATAGTGGGGGTAGGGGCTGAAGCTTTCTTT.

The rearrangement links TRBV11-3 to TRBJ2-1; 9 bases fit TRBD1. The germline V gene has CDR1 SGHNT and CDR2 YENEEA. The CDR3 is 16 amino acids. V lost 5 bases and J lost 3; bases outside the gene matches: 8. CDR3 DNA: TGTGCCAGCAGCGACGGGGGGACAGGGCACTACAATGAGCAGTTCTTC. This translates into CASSDGGTGHYNEQFF.

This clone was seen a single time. The CDR3 coding sequence is TGTGCCTGTTCTGCGGGTGGGGGCACTGAAGCTTTCTTT. Encoded protein: CACSAGGGTEAFF. The chain carries TRBV30 and TRBJ1-1; perhaps TRBD1 as D (5 bases). V was clipped by 6 bases and J by 4 bases, with 15 bases between them. Germline CDR1 and CDR2: GTSNPN and SVGIG (reference sequence). The CDR3 loop spans 13 amino acids.

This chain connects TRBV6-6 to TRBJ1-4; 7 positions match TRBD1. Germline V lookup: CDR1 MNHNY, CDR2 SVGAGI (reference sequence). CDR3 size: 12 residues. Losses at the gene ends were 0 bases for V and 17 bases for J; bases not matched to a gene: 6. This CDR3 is CASSYSMDRHFF. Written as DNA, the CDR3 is TGTGCCAGCAGTTACTCGATGGACAGGCACTTTTTT.

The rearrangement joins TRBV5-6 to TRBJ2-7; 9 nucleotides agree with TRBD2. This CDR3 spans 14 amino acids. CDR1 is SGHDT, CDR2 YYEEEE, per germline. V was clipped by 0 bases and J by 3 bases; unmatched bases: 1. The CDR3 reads CASSLGLAVYEQYF. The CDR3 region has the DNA TGTGCCAGCAGCTTGGGACTAGCGGTCTACGAGCAGTACTTC.

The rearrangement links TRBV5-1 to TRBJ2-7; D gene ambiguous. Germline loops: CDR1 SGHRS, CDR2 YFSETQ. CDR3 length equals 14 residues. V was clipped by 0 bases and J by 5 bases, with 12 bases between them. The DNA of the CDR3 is TGCGCCAGCAGCTTGGATGTGACCTTCCACGAGCAGTACTTC. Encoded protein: CASSLDVTFHEQYF.

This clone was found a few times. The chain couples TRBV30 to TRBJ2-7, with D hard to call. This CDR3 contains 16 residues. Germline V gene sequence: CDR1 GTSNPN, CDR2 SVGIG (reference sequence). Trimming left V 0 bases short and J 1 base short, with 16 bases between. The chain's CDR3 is CAWSVSLSGPSYEQYF. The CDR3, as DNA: TGTGCCTGGAGTGTATCCCTCTCGGGCCCTTCCTACGAGCAGTACTTC.

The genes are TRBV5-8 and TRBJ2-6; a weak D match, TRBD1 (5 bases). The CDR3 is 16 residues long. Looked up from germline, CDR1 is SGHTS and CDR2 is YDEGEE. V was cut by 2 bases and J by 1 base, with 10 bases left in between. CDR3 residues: CASSLQALSGANVLTF. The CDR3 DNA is TGTGCCAGCAGCTTACAGGCTCTGTCTGGGGCCAACGTCCTGACTTTC. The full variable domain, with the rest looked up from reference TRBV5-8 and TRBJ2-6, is EAGVTQSPTHLIKTRGQQATLRCSPISGHTSVYWYQQALGLGLQFLLWYDEGEERNRGNFPPRFSGRQFPNYSSELNVNALELEDSALYLCASSLQALSGANVLTFGAGSRLTVL.

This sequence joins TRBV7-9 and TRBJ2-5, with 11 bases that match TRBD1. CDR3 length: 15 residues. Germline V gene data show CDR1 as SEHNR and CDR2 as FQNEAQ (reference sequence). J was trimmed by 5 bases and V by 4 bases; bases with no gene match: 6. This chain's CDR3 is CASSSGQGATETQYF. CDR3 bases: TGTGCCAGCAGCTCAGGACAGGGGGCAACGGAGACCCAGTACTTC. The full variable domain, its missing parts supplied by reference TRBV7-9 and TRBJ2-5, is DTGVSQNPRHKITKRGQNVTFRCDPISEHNRLYWYRQTLGQGPEFLTYFQNEAQLEKSRLLSDRFSAERPKGSFSTLEIQRTEQGDSAMYLCASSSGQGATETQYFGPGTRLLVL.

The CDR3 here is CSVVWGLGEQYF. In nucleotides, the CDR3 is TGCAGCGTTGTATGGGGGTTGGGCGAGCAGTACTTC. The rearrangement uses TRBV29-1 and TRBJ2-7, with D tentatively TRBD1 or TRBD2 (5 bases each). The CDR3 is 12 residues long. The germline gives CDR1 SQVTM, CDR2 ANQGSEA. The ends were cut back, 4 bases at V and 6 bases at J, with 13 bases in the middle.

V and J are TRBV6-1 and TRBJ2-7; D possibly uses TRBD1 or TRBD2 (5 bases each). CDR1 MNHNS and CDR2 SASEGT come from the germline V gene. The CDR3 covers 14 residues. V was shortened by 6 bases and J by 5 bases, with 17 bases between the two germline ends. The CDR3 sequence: CASRPRDPRDEQYF. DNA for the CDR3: TGTGCCAGCAGACCAAGGGACCCCAGGGACGAGCAGTACTTC.

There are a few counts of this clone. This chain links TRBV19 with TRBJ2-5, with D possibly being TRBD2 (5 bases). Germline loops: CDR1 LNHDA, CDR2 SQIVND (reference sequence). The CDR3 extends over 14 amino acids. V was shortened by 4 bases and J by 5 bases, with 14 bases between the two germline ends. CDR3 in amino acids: CASSKSGNLETQYF. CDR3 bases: TGTGCCAGTAGTAAGTCCGGGAATCTGGAGACCCAGTACTTC.

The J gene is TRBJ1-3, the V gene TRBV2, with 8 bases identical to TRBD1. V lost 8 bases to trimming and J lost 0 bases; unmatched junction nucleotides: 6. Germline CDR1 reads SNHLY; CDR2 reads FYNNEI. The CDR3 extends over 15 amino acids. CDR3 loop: CASEDRALSGNTIYF. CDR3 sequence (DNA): TGTGCCAGCGAGGACAGGGCCCTCTCTGGAAACACCATATATTTT.

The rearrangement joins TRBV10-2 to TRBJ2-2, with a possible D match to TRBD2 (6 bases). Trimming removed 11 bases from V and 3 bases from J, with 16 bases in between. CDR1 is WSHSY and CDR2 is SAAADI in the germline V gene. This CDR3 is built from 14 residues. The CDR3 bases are TGCGCCGGAAGCCTTGGCGGGGACACCGGGGAGCTGTTTTTT. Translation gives CAGSLGGDTGELFF.

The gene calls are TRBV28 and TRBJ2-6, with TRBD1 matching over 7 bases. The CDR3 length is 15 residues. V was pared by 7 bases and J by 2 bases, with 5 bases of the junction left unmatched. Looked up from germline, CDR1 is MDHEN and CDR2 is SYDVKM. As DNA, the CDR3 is TGTGCCAGCACTCTAGGGGGCGCTGGGGCCAACGTCCTGACTTTC. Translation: CASTLGGAGANVLTF. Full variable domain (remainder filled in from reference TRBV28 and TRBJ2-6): DVKVTQSSRYLVKRTGEKVFLECVQDMDHENMFWYRQDPGLGLRLIYFSYDVKMKEKGDIPEGYSVSREKKERFSLILESASTNQTSMYLCASTLGGAGANVLTFGAGSRLTVL.

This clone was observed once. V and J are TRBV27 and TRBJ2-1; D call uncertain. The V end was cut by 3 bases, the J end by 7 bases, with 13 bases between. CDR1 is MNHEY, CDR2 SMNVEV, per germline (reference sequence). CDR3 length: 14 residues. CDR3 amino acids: CASSLVDFTNEQFF. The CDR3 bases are TGTGCCAGCAGTTTGGTAGATTTTACGAATGAGCAGTTCTTC.